One and the same sample provided the 27 T cell receptor beta chains below, sequenced in a study of glioma-infiltrating T cells after dendritic cell vaccination. Here immunoSEQ multiplex PCR was the method, and the copy in TCRdb shows in-frame clones only, minus some. The repertoire holds more than 60,000 clones, with around 83% as singletons. The sequences come from blood, collected before dendritic cell vaccination. Receptors were obtained from a human donor with glioblastoma.

The rearrangement links TRBV27 to TRBJ2-3, with D unresolved. Trimming left V 5 bases short and J 7 bases short, with 13 bases between. CDR3 length equals 13 residues. CDR1 is MNHEY and CDR2 is SMNVEV in the germline V gene (reference sequence). As DNA, the CDR3 is TGTGCCAGCAGTCTACTGGGCCCCAATACGCAGTATTTT. This encodes CASSLLGPNTQYF.

The rearrangement uses TRBV30 and TRBJ2-3; 9 nucleotides match TRBD1. Germline CDR1 is GTSNPN and CDR2 is SVGIG (reference sequence). With 5 bases clipped from V and 2 bases from J, the junction kept 8 bases outside the gene matches. The CDR3 extends over 15 amino acids. The chain's CDR3 is CAWAWDRVITDTQYF. DNA of the CDR3: TGTGCCTGGGCCTGGGACAGGGTTATCACAGATACGCAGTATTTT.

The rearrangement uses TRBV5-6 and TRBJ2-2; D uncertain. Trimming removed 2 bases from V and 5 bases from J, with 4 bases in between. Germline values: CDR1 SGHDT, CDR2 YYEEEE. This CDR3 has 12 amino acids. The chain's CDR3 is CASSFSTGELFF. The CDR3 nucleotides read TGTGCCAGCAGCTTCTCGACCGGGGAGCTGTTTTTT.

The genes are TRBV5-1 and TRBJ2-2; weak D call: TRBD1 (5 bases). Between the trimmed V and J ends, which lost 0 bases and 6 bases, there was a span of 15 bases. The germline V gene has CDR1 SGHRS and CDR2 YFSETQ. The CDR3 is 16 residues long. CDR3 in DNA: TGCGCCAGCAGCTTGGATAGTTGGGGCCAAGCCGGGGAGCTGTTTTTT. This encodes CASSLDSWGQAGELFF.

The chain links TRBV28 to TRBJ2-3; 9 nucleotides align to TRBD1. Germline lookup yields CDR1 MDHEN and CDR2 SYDVKM. This CDR3 comprises 15 residues. Trimming removed 5 bases from V and 6 bases from J; junction bases left unmatched: 9. CDR3 region: CASSGRDRVTDTQYF. The DNA of the CDR3 is TGTGCCAGCAGTGGACGGGACAGGGTAACGGATACGCAGTATTTT. Drawing the rest from reference TRBV28 and TRBJ2-3, the complete variable domain is DVKVTQSSRYLVKRTGEKVFLECVQDMDHENMFWYRQDPGLGLRLIYFSYDVKMKEKGDIPEGYSVSREKKERFSLILESASTNQTSMYLCASSGRDRVTDTQYFGPGTRLTVL.

V gene TRBV5-1 combines with J gene TRBJ2-7; TRBD2 matches 9 bases. CDR3 length: 17 amino acids. CDR1 is SGHRS and CDR2 is YFSETQ in the germline V gene. V shed 0 bases and J 5 bases; nucleotides not matched to a gene: 12. This CDR3 reads CASSLGGGGASADEQYF. The CDR3 DNA sequence: TGCGCCAGCAGCTTGGGTGGCGGGGGGGCATCTGCAGACGAGCAGTACTTC.

This clone was observed a single time. The chain recombines TRBV9 with TRBJ2-1; 11 positions match TRBD1. The CDR3 covers 15 residues. With 4 bases clipped from V and 3 bases from J, the junction kept 3 bases outside the gene matches. Germline V gives CDR1 SGDLS, CDR2 YYNGEE. CDR3: CASSRTGGLYNEQFF. In DNA, the CDR3 is TGTGCCAGCAGCAGGACAGGGGGCCTCTACAATGAGCAGTTCTTC.

Here the CDR3 reads CASSAAENTEAFF. CDR3 nucleotide sequence: TGTGCCAGCTCCGCCGCGGAGAACACTGAAGCTTTCTTT. This sequence joins TRBV18 and TRBJ1-1; D is unresolved. CDR3 length equals 13 residues. V lost 6 bases and J lost 1, with 9 bases in between. Germline V gives CDR1 KGHSH, CDR2 LQKENI.

CDR3 sequence reads: CATSKRQGVDEKLFF. The CDR3 DNA sequence: TGTGCCACCAGCAAACGACAGGGGGTGGATGAAAAACTGTTTTTT. This chain joins TRBV15 and TRBJ1-4; 9 positions match TRBD1. The trim removed 4 bases at V and 6 bases at J, leaving 6 bases unmatched. The CDR3 is made up of 15 amino acids. Germline CDR1 LNHNV, CDR2 YYDKDF (reference sequence). Complete variable domain (other parts from reference TRBV15 and TRBJ1-4): DAMVIQNPRYQVTQFGKPVTLSCSQTLNHNVMYWYQQKSSQAPKLLFHYYDKDFNNEADTPDNFQSRRPNTSFCFLDIRSPGLGDTAMYLCATSKRQGVDEKLFFGSGTQLSVL.

A single count supports this clone. The chain employs TRBV5-1 and TRBJ1-3; D not resolved. Per the germline V gene, CDR1 is SGHRS and CDR2 is YFSETQ. V dropped 4 bases and J dropped 0 bases, with 20 bases sitting between them. The CDR3 is made up of 18 amino acids. This CDR3 reads CASSLTRSFQNSGNTIYF. DNA of the CDR3: TGCGCCAGCAGCCTAACCCGGAGCTTCCAAAACTCTGGAAACACCATATATTTT.

The gene calls are TRBV10-3 and TRBJ2-2; TRBD2 is a possible D gene (6 bases). The germline V gene has CDR1 ENHRY and CDR2 SYGVKD. CDR3 length: 13 residues. Trimming cost V 2 bases and J 7 bases, with 8 bases left between them. CDR3 DNA sequence: TGTGCCATCAGTGAGATCGGGGGCGGGGAGCTGTTTTTT. Residues: CAISEIGGGELFF.

The rearrangement uses TRBV5-1 and TRBJ2-3, with 8 bases aligning to TRBD2. CDR1 and CDR2 (germline): SGHRS, YFSETQ. The V gene end was trimmed by 0 bases and the J gene end by 2 bases; junction bases not matched to a gene: 8. The CDR3 covers 17 residues. As DNA, the CDR3 is TGCGCCAGCAGCTTGGGGGTTAGCGGGGTGATCACAGATACGCAGTATTTT. It yields the protein CASSLGVSGVITDTQYF.

The gene calls are TRBV7-2 and TRBJ2-7; D is perhaps TRBD2 (5 bases). CDR1 is SGHTA, CDR2 FQGNSA, per germline. The CDR3 runs to 11 residues. The V and J ends lost 5 bases and 6 bases respectively, with 8 bases between them. The CDR3 protein is CASSPLGEQYF. The CDR3 DNA follows: TGTGCCAGCAGCCCACTAGGCGAGCAGTACTTC.

The gene calls are TRBV7-2 and TRBJ2-1; TRBD1 agrees at 9 bases. CDR1 and CDR2 (germline): SGHTA, FQGNSA. V lost 1 base, J lost 5 bases, and 0 bases stayed unmatched. The CDR3 totals 14 residues. CDR3 coding DNA: TGTGCCAGCAGCTTAGGGACAGGGGACAATGAGCAGTTCTTC. This codes for CASSLGTGDNEQFF.

This chain uses TRBV18 with TRBJ2-6; no clear D gene. The CDR3 consists of 21 residues. The germline gives CDR1 KGHSH, CDR2 LQKENI. V was shortened by 4 bases and J by 0 bases, with 25 bases between the two germline ends. CDR3 sequence reads: CASSRRVIGRDLNSGANVLTF. The CDR3 bases are TGTGCCAGCTCACGCCGGGTCATAGGAAGAGACCTCAACTCTGGGGCCAACGTCCTGACTTTC.

This clone was detected only once. The rearrangement joins TRBV27 to TRBJ2-3; 16 positions match TRBD2. The CDR3 contains 20 residues. V trimming: 2 bases; J trimming: 0 bases; junction bases outside the gene matches: 8. Germline lookup yields CDR1 MNHEY and CDR2 SMNVEV (reference sequence). CDR3 sequence (DNA): TGTGCCAGCAGTTTAAGGGGACTAGCGGGGGGGCTTATGAGCACAGATACGCAGTATTTT. Residues: CASSLRGLAGGLMSTDTQYF.

The V and J genes are TRBV7-9 and TRBJ2-1; TRBD2 might be the D (7 bases). This CDR3 is 14 amino acids long. Germline CDR1 SEHNR, CDR2 FQNEAQ (reference sequence). Trimming shortened V by 5 bases and J by 5 bases, and 13 bases separated the two germline ends. In DNA form, the CDR3 reads TGTGCCAGCAGCATAGGGGGGGATCACAATGAGCAGTTCTTC. This encodes CASSIGGDHNEQFF. Using reference TRBV7-9 and TRBJ2-1 for the parts outside the CDR3, the full variable domain is DTGVSQNPRHKITKRGQNVTFRCDPISEHNRLYWYRQTLGQGPEFLTYFQNEAQLEKSRLLSDRFSAERPKGSFSTLEIQRTEQGDSAMYLCASSIGGDHNEQFFGPGTRLTVL.

This clone was observed once. The chain is built from TRBV28 and TRBJ1-4; TRBD1 aligns across 12 bases. This CDR3 region has 15 residues. Germline V gene lookup returns CDR1 MDHEN and CDR2 SYDVKM. The V segment lost 4 bases and the J segment 7 bases; nucleotides outside the gene matches: 4. The CDR3 loop reads CASSSRDRGREKLFF. The CDR3 DNA follows: TGTGCCAGCAGTTCCCGGGACAGGGGGCGTGAAAAACTGTTTTTT.

V and J are TRBV7-9 and TRBJ1-5; D is undetermined. Trimming pared 1 base from V and 5 bases from J, leaving 3 bases between. The CDR3 length is 12 residues. Germline V gene data show CDR1 as SEHNR and CDR2 as FQNEAQ (reference sequence). Written as DNA, the CDR3 is TGTGCCAGCAGCTTAGGAGATCAGCCCCAGCATTTT. It yields the protein CASSLGDQPQHF.

The V and J genes are TRBV5-1 and TRBJ1-1, with no clear D. The germline gives CDR1 SGHRS, CDR2 YFSETQ. Trimming took off 5 bases at V and 0 bases at J, with 20 bases between the two ends. The CDR3 loop spans 17 amino acids. The CDR3 sequence is CASRLKTPGIMNTEAFF. Written as DNA, the CDR3 is TGCGCCAGCAGGTTGAAAACCCCCGGTATAATGAACACTGAAGCTTTCTTT.

This chain uses TRBV28 with TRBJ1-6; D is ambiguous. V was clipped by 6 bases and J by 1 base, with 10 bases between them. The V gene's germline CDR1 is MDHEN and CDR2 SYDVKM. This CDR3 is built from 15 residues. As DNA, the CDR3 is TGTGCCAGCAGCCTCCGAGGGTCCTATAATTCACCCCTCCACTTT. Its translation is CASSLRGSYNSPLHF.

CDR3 coding DNA: TGTGCCAGCAGCCAATCGGGGACAGCTCATAATTCACCCCTCCACTTT. Its translation is CASSQSGTAHNSPLHF. This rearrangement joins TRBV16 to TRBJ1-6, with 7 bases lining up with TRBD1. Unmatched junction bases numbered 4, after V lost 0 bases and J lost 5 bases. This CDR3 spans 16 amino acids. Per the germline V gene, CDR1 is KGHSY and CDR2 is FQNENV.

The chain has TRBV18 and TRBJ2-7; perhaps TRBD1 as D (7 bases). Germline V gene data show CDR1 as KGHSH and CDR2 as LQKENI. The CDR3 is made up of 17 amino acids. V was cut by 3 bases and J by 4 bases, with 22 bases left in between. This chain's CDR3 is CASSPVQGTHLSYEQYF. The CDR3 DNA reads TGTGCCAGCTCACCGGTACAGGGGACTCACCTCTCTTACGAGCAGTACTTC.

This clone appeared a single time. This chain uses TRBV5-1 with TRBJ2-5; unclear D gene. Per germline, CDR1 SGHRS and CDR2 YFSETQ. The CDR3 is 14 amino acids. V lost 0 bases to trimming and J lost 0 bases, with 6 bases between them. The CDR3 reads CASSLGTNQETQYF. The CDR3 bases are TGCGCCAGCAGCTTGGGTACAAACCAAGAGACCCAGTACTTC.

This chain joins TRBV9 and TRBJ2-2; maybe TRBD2 (6 bases). This CDR3 has 15 amino acids. Germline-derived CDR1 and CDR2 are SGDLS and YYNGEE. The germline V and J ends were trimmed by 4 bases and 4 bases, with 14 bases remaining between them. The CDR3 nucleotides read TGTGCCAGCAGCTACGGAGGGTCACTCACCGGGGAGCTGTTTTTT. As protein: CASSYGGSLTGELFF.

This clone appeared a single time. The V and J genes are TRBV4-1 and TRBJ2-2, with 8 bases matching TRBD2. CDR1 and CDR2 from the germline V gene are MGHRA and YSYEKL. The CDR3 spans 17 residues. With V trimmed by 8 bases and J by 7 bases, 18 bases remained unmatched. In DNA, the CDR3 is TGCGCCAGCCGGACCGGGGGGGCGAGGGGGACGGTCGGGGAGCTGTTTTTT. It yields the protein CASRTGGARGTVGELFF.

The V call is TRBV6-4, the J call TRBJ2-3; 10 nucleotides match TRBD2. This CDR3 contains 13 residues. Germline V lookup: CDR1 MRHNA, CDR2 SNTAGT. V trimming: 8 bases; J trimming: 1 base; junction bases outside the gene matches: 0. In nucleotides, the CDR3 is TGTGCCAGCGGGACTAGCGGCACAGATACGCAGTATTTT. It specifies CASGTSGTDTQYF.